This is a list of T cell receptor beta chains from one sample in a study of T cell repertoires in cytomegalovirus infection. Their antigens remain unidentified. Via MiXCR, TCRdb re-called the reads, giving one row per CDR3 protein. The data contain 570,000 or so distinct CDR3 sequences, about 40% of them seen just once; the ten biggest clones take up 48%. The sample consisted of cultured PBMCs, taken from culture after CMV antigen stimulation. These receptors came from a human donor in good health (CMV status not recorded). Some clones in this sample may be carry-over from other donors' samples. Both conserved end residues are trimmed from each CDR3. Each record gives: J gene, V gene, CDR3 protein.

TRBJ2-7,TRBV12-3/TRBV12-4,ASRGQGEGYEQY
TRBJ2-3,TRBV11-2,ASSLWVGQGSDTQY
TRBJ2-6,TRBV4-3,ASSQDHRGVGANVLT
TRBJ2-5,TRBV2,ASSGSGQETQY
TRBJ2-1,TRBV7-6,ASSSTGIGSYNEQF
TRBJ2-7,TRBV7-2,ASRSGLQIGEQY
TRBJ2-7,TRBV6-5,ASSRQGTHEQY
TRBJ1-1,TRBV15,ATSRLAMGNTEAF
TRBJ2-5,TRBV7-8,ASSFVPGQGRGETQY
TRBJ1-5,TRBV7-6,ASSLEGAGAGQPQH
TRBJ2-5,TRBV18,ASSPPGKETQY
TRBJ2-1,TRBV10-2,ASSSLAVSYNEQF
TRBJ1-5,TRBV15,ATRVSNQPQH
TRBJ2-4,TRBV7-9,ASAIGGWNIQY
TRBJ2-7,TRBV29-1,SAGLSSYEQY
TRBJ2-1,TRBV11-3,ASSLGVLQGNEQF
TRBJ1-5,TRBV6-8,ASSALPDSSNQPQH
TRBJ2-5,TRBV20-1,SAPQTFPGLAGGPYQETQY
TRBJ1-6,TRBV28,ASTLSLDVGAYNSPLH
TRBJ2-3,TRBV7-8,ASSLVGDWSTDTQY
TRBJ2-5,TRBV19,ASSIQAGVGETQY
TRBJ1-1,TRBV6-2/TRBV6-3,ASSSQGAAEAF
TRBJ1-6,TRBV7-6,ASSISRGTENSPLH
TRBJ1-2,TRBV6-1,ASSPGARFFRHGYT
TRBJ2-1,TRBV25-1,ASSVLGTSYNEQF
TRBJ2-5,TRBV7-2,ASSPTSGRAQETQY
TRBJ2-7,TRBV7-8,ASSLRVLPIRAEQY
TRBJ2-7,TRBV12-5,ASGFGGVGEQY
TRBJ2-5,TRBV19,ASTPRGRRETQY
TRBJ1-2,TRBV7-9,ASSLEVRDYGYT
TRBJ1-2,TRBV6-6,ASSSLGNGYT
TRBJ2-7,TRBV7-6,ASSLGAGQGGHEQY
TRBJ1-2,TRBV7-2,ASRRGFGYT
TRBJ1-2,TRBV19,ATQAGWSYGYT
TRBJ1-5,TRBV15,ATSSPSRGGNQPQH
TRBJ2-3,TRBV7-9,ATLPSRRPLTDTQY
TRBJ2-7,TRBV28,ASSLTLPEQY
TRBJ2-3,TRBV12-3/TRBV12-4,ASAAGGITDTQY
TRBJ1-2,TRBV25-1,ASSGDRGGLGYT
TRBJ2-1,TRBV7-9,ASRPRGSGGNEQF
TRBJ2-5,TRBV6-5,ASGRTPQETQY
TRBJ1-4,TRBV28,ASRVAGGDQEKLF
TRBJ1-2,TRBV7-4,ASSLRVGRPPYGYT
TRBJ2-1,TRBV5-1,ASSFPPQGAKNEQF
TRBJ2-1,TRBV19,ASSIQGFYNEQF
TRBJ1-5,TRBV7-6,ASRKRGQPNQPQH